A single sample gave rise to the 28 T cell receptor beta chains below, sequenced in a study of blood T cell repertoires in COVID-19. Clones were sequenced by immunoSEQ multiplex PCR, and TCRdb holds only the in-frame ones, with some missing. The repertoire holds 85,000 to 130,000 clones, with roughly 80% as singletons. The sample consisted of peripheral blood. The origin of the receptors is a woman older than 75 with active or convalescent COVID-19.

The chain combines TRBV3-1 (or the pseudogene TRBV3-2) with TRBJ2-2; TRBD2 might be the D (6 bases). Germline V gene data show CDR1 as LGHDT and CDR2 as YNNKEL (reference sequence). The V gene lost 5 bases and the J gene lost 0 bases, with 13 bases spanning the gap. CDR3 length: 16 amino acids. This CDR3 reads CASSSRRVPNTGELFF. In DNA, the CDR3 is TGTGCCAGCAGCTCCCGGAGGGTACCGAACACCGGGGAGCTGTTTTTT.

The CDR3 sequence: CASSEGGQYF. CDR3 nucleotide sequence: TGTGCCAGCAGTGAAGGCGGGCAGTACTTC. The J gene is TRBJ2-7, the V gene TRBV2; D is undetermined. The CDR3 runs 10 residues. V was trimmed by 1 base and J by 9 bases, leaving 4 bases between them. From germline, CDR1 is SNHLY and CDR2 FYNNEI.

A note on this clone: A junction end diverges from the germline sequence, so it may reflect a read error. This CDR3 is also generated by other DNA sequences in the sample. V usage is TRBV7-8 and J usage is TRBJ1-5; D is perhaps TRBD1 (5 bases). Germline V gene sequence: CDR1 SGHVS, CDR2 FQNEAQ. This CDR3 spans 14 amino acids. CDR3 residues: CASRLGASNQPQHF. The DNA for the CDR3 is TGTGCCAGCAGATTAGGGGCGAGCAATCAGCCCCAGCATTTT.

The gene calls are TRBV9 and TRBJ1-6, with 7 bases identical to TRBD1. The CDR3 is made up of 15 amino acids. CDR1 and CDR2 from the germline V gene are SGDLS and YYNGEE. The V and J ends lost 0 bases and 10 bases, in that order; junction bases with no gene match: 7. The CDR3 region is CASSVGTGAGSPLHF. The CDR3, as DNA: TGTGCCAGCAGCGTAGGTACAGGGGCGGGATCACCCCTCCACTTT.

CDR3 coding DNA: TGTGCCAGCAGCCCCTATTCAGAGACCCAGTACTTC. As protein: CASSPYSETQYF. This chain joins TRBV11-2 and TRBJ2-5; D not certain. Germline loops: CDR1 SGHAT, CDR2 FQNNGV. The CDR3 covers 12 residues. V shed 5 bases and J shed 4 bases, with 8 bases lying between them.

The table lists this clone with a few counts. The chain couples TRBV5-4 to TRBJ2-1, with 9 nucleotides matching TRBD2. J lost 1 base, V lost 2 bases, and 10 bases had no gene match. The CDR3 covers 18 residues. The germline V gene encodes CDR1 SGHNT and CDR2 YYREEE (reference sequence). CDR3 loop: CASSFRREGLVSYNEQFF. The CDR3, as DNA: TGTGCCAGCAGCTTTCGGCGGGAGGGCCTCGTGTCCTACAATGAGCAGTTCTTC.

V and J are TRBV7-9 and TRBJ2-1; TRBD2 agrees at 8 bases. Germline-derived CDR1 and CDR2 are SEHNR and FQNEAQ (reference sequence). The CDR3 consists of 14 residues. Unmatched junction bases numbered 5, after V lost 5 bases and J lost 5 bases. The CDR3 nucleotides read TGTGCCAGCAGCGTCGGGACTAGTAACAATGAGCAGTTCTTC. The encoded protein is CASSVGTSNNEQFF.

This rearrangement joins TRBV19 to TRBJ2-7; TRBD1 aligns across 8 bases. The CDR3 length is 15 residues. J was trimmed by 2 bases and V by 9 bases; bases with no gene match: 12. Looked up from germline, CDR1 is LNHDA and CDR2 is SQIVND (reference sequence). The chain's CDR3 is CASRGPGQSTYEQYF. The CDR3 nucleotides read TGTGCCAGCAGGGGGCCGGGACAGTCGACCTACGAGCAGTACTTC. The variable domain in full, with the rest retrieved from reference TRBV19 and TRBJ2-7, is DGGITQSPKYLFRKEGQNVTLSCEQNLNHDAMYWYRQDPGQGLRLIYYSQIVNDFQKGDIAEGYSVSREKKESFPLTVTSAQKNPTAFYLCASRGPGQSTYEQYFGPGTRLTVT.

This clone was seen repeatedly, ten times or more. The gene calls are TRBV14 and TRBJ1-1; D not resolved. The CDR3 totals 15 residues. In germline, CDR1 is SGHDN, CDR2 FVKESK. V lost 0 bases, J lost 1 base, and 9 bases lay in between. The CDR3 sequence is CASSQDIWPNTEAFF. As DNA, the CDR3 is TGTGCCAGCAGCCAAGATATCTGGCCGAACACTGAAGCTTTCTTT. Using reference TRBV14 and TRBJ1-1 for the parts outside the CDR3, the full variable domain is EAGVTQFPSHSVIEKGQTVTLRCDPISGHDNLYWYRRVMGKEIKFLLHFVKESKQDESGMPNNRFLAERTGGTYSTLKVQPAELEDSGVYFCASSQDIWPNTEAFFGQGTRLTVV.

This clone was seen a few times. The rearrangement links TRBV6-5 to TRBJ1-2; D call uncertain. CDR1 is MNHEY, CDR2 SVGAGI, per germline. Trimming left V 6 bases short and J 6 bases short, with 5 bases between. This CDR3 region has 10 residues. CDR3 bases: TGTGCCAGCAGCCAGGATGGCTACACCTTC. Translated: CASSQDGYTF.

The rearrangement joins TRBV11-2 to TRBJ2-2; D gene ambiguous. V was trimmed by 0 bases and J by 8 bases, leaving 10 bases between them. The CDR3 is made up of 14 amino acids. CDR1 is SGHAT and CDR2 is FQNNGV in the germline V gene. CDR3 in amino acids: CASSLDPYGGELFF. DNA of the CDR3: TGTGCCAGCAGCTTAGACCCATACGGTGGGGAGCTGTTTTTT.

The chain is built from TRBV28 and TRBJ1-2, with D unresolved. Germline V lookup: CDR1 MDHEN, CDR2 SYDVKM. V lost 3 bases, J lost 8 bases, and 10 bases lay in between. The CDR3 runs to 12 residues. The CDR3 region is CASSFPLGGYTF. The CDR3 coding sequence is TGTGCCAGCAGTTTCCCACTCGGGGGCTACACCTTC.

The chain uses TRBV6-6 and TRBJ1-3, with 7 bases that match TRBD1. Germline V gene data show CDR1 as MNHNY and CDR2 as SVGAGI (reference sequence). The ends lost 2 bases at V and 0 bases at J; junction bases unmatched: 4. CDR3 length: 16 residues. CDR3 loop: CASSYGDSDSGNTIYF. Written as DNA, the CDR3 is TGTGCCAGCAGTTACGGGGACAGCGACTCTGGAAACACCATATATTTT.

The V gene is TRBV28, the J gene TRBJ2-3, with a possible D match to TRBD2 (6 bases). The germline gives CDR1 MDHEN, CDR2 SYDVKM. The CDR3 totals 17 residues. The ends were cut back, 4 bases at V and 0 bases at J, with 17 bases in the middle. The CDR3 DNA reads TGTGCCAGCAGTTCCGCCGGGTTGCGGGGTAGCACAGATACGCAGTATTTT. Protein: CASSSAGLRGSTDTQYF. The whole variable domain, filled in from reference TRBV28 and TRBJ2-3, reads DVKVTQSSRYLVKRTGEKVFLECVQDMDHENMFWYRQDPGLGLRLIYFSYDVKMKEKGDIPEGYSVSREKKERFSLILESASTNQTSMYLCASSSAGLRGSTDTQYFGPGTRLTVL.

The rearrangement uses TRBV18 and TRBJ1-1; D gene unclear. The germline gives CDR1 KGHSH, CDR2 LQKENI. V gave up 6 bases and J gave up 2 bases, with 13 bases separating them. The CDR3 spans 14 residues. This chain's CDR3 is CASSQRERNTEAFF. In DNA, the CDR3 is TGTGCCAGCTCGCAGAGGGAAAGAAACACTGAAGCTTTCTTT.

This clone showed up just once. The rearrangement joins TRBV3-1 (or the pseudogene TRBV3-2) to TRBJ1-1; D remains unclear. Trimming shortened V by 1 base and J by 4 bases, and 7 bases separated the two germline ends. The CDR3 runs to 13 residues. The germline V gene has CDR1 LGHDT and CDR2 YNNKEL (reference sequence). The CDR3 loop is CASSQAGPTEAFF. In nucleotides, the CDR3 is TGTGCCAGCAGCCAAGCAGGCCCCACTGAAGCTTTCTTT.

The chain joins TRBV4-1 to TRBJ2-5; 8 nucleotides match TRBD1. J was trimmed by 7 bases and V by 1 base; bases with no gene match: 8. Germline V gene sequence: CDR1 MGHRA, CDR2 YSYEKL. The CDR3 extends over 15 amino acids. The CDR3 DNA reads as TGCGCCAGCAGCCAAGTACGCCAGGGGGCAGGGACCCAGTACTTC. Its protein is CASSQVRQGAGTQYF.

The rearrangement uses TRBV24-1 and TRBJ2-2, with 8 bases aligning to TRBD1. The junction had 11 bases not matched to a gene; V was cut back by 7 bases and J by 5 bases. CDR1 is KGHDR, CDR2 SFDVKD, per germline. The CDR3 is 16 residues long. The CDR3 region has the DNA TGTGCCACCAGCGCCGCAGACAGGGGATGGACCGGGGAGCTGTTTTTT. Its translation: CATSAADRGWTGELFF.

V and J are TRBV7-3 and TRBJ2-7; D might be TRBD2 (5 bases). The ends were cut back, 2 bases at V and 0 bases at J, with 17 bases in the middle. The germline V gene encodes CDR1 SGHTA and CDR2 FQGTGA. The CDR3 spans 17 residues. The CDR3 sequence: CASSLVLLGLSSYEQYF. The CDR3 DNA reads as TGTGCCAGCAGCTTAGTTCTCCTAGGACTCAGCTCCTACGAGCAGTACTTC.

This rearrangement joins TRBV19 to TRBJ1-6, with TRBD1 identical over 7 bases. This CDR3 is 14 amino acids long. The junction had 4 bases not matched to a gene; V was cut back by 4 bases and J by 7 bases. Germline assignment: CDR1 LNHDA and CDR2 SQIVND (reference sequence). The CDR3 sequence is CASSTGTENSPLHF. In DNA form, the CDR3 reads TGTGCCAGTAGTACCGGGACAGAAAATTCACCCCTCCACTTT. Filled out from reference TRBV19 and TRBJ1-6, the complete variable domain reads DGGITQSPKYLFRKEGQNVTLSCEQNLNHDAMYWYRQDPGQGLRLIYYSQIVNDFQKGDIAEGYSVSREKKESFPLTVTSAQKNPTAFYLCASSTGTENSPLHFGNGTRLTVT.

In its sample, this clone was seen once. The chain couples TRBV29-1 to TRBJ1-2, with D perhaps TRBD1 (5 bases). This CDR3 comprises 12 residues. Germline assignment: CDR1 SQVTM and CDR2 ANQGSEA. Trimming removed 4 bases from V and 4 bases from J, with 10 bases in between. Here the CDR3 DNA reads TGCAGCGTTGTCGGGGGACCCTATGGCTACACCTTC. It specifies CSVVGGPYGYTF.

This clone was counted a single time. The chain couples TRBV29-1 to TRBJ2-3; tentatively, D is TRBD1 (5 bases). Germline CDR1 reads SQVTM; CDR2 reads ANQGSEA. The CDR3 has 15 amino acids. V lost 6 bases and J lost 3, with 19 bases in between. The CDR3 coding sequence is TGCAGCGTCTCAGCAGGGATAGGGGCTACAGATACGCAGTATTTT. Translating gives CSVSAGIGATDTQYF.

The chain combines TRBV2 with TRBJ1-1; D is possibly TRBD1 (5 bases). CDR1 SNHLY and CDR2 FYNNEI come from the germline V gene. V shed 7 bases and J shed 2 bases, with 17 bases lying between them. CDR3 size: 15 residues. In DNA form, the CDR3 reads TGTGCCAGCATTCTGGGGACTTTCGCCAACACTGAAGCTTTCTTT. Amino acids: CASILGTFANTEAFF.

This clone was counted only a few times. This chain links TRBV28 with TRBJ1-1, with 7 bases fitting TRBD1. CDR3 length: 14 residues. The V and J ends lost 6 bases and 7 bases, in that order; junction bases with no gene match: 11. Germline V gives CDR1 MDHEN, CDR2 SYDVKM. The DNA of the CDR3 is TGTGCCAGCAGCGGAACAGGGGATGCCTATGAAGCTTTCTTT. This gives the protein CASSGTGDAYEAFF.

This clone was observed a single time. CDR3 loop: CASSLWSEETQYF. Here the CDR3 DNA reads TGTGCCAGCAGTTTATGGTCTGAAGAGACCCAGTACTTC. The chain combines TRBV28 with TRBJ2-5; D is unclear. This CDR3 comprises 13 residues. The germline V gene has CDR1 MDHEN and CDR2 SYDVKM. Trimming took 0 bases from V and 3 from J, leaving 5 bases between them.

The CDR3 sequence: CASSPSTMHEQFF. The CDR3 region has the DNA TGTGCCAGCTCCCCTAGTACTATGCATGAGCAGTTCTTC. The rearrangement links TRBV18 to TRBJ2-1; D is ambiguous. The CDR3 runs to 13 residues. Trimming cost V 6 bases and J 8 bases, with 14 bases left between them. The germline gives CDR1 KGHSH, CDR2 LQKENI.

This clone appeared a few times. The rearrangement links TRBV6-2 or TRBV6-3 to TRBJ2-5, with 10 bases that match TRBD2. V shed 2 bases, J shed 0 bases, and the junction held 6 bases outside the gene matches. CDR1 is MNHEY and CDR2 is SVGEGT in the germline V gene. The CDR3 is 17 residues long. This CDR3 is CASSYLWTSGDQETQYF. CDR3 nucleotides: TGTGCCAGCAGTTACCTTTGGACTAGCGGAGACCAAGAGACCCAGTACTTC.

CDR3 in amino acids: CAIRNRENTEAFF. The CDR3 DNA reads TGTGCCATCAGAAACAGGGAGAACACTGAAGCTTTCTTT. V and J are TRBV10-3 and TRBJ1-1, with a possible D match to TRBD1 (6 bases). The V end was cut by 6 bases, the J end by 1 base, with 9 bases between. Germline values: CDR1 ENHRY, CDR2 SYGVKD. This CDR3 is 13 amino acids long.